One and the same sample provided the 28 T cell receptor beta chains below, sequenced in a study of CD8+ T cells in alopecia areata. RNA extraction was followed by reverse transcription into cDNA, which acted as the sequencing template. Profiled with immunoSEQ multiplex PCR; TCRdb holds only in-frame clones, not every one. The sample shows over 150,000 clones, 63% of them seen only once. Sequenced material: CD4+ T cells sorted from blood, taken at week 0. These receptor sequences come from a human donor with alopecia areata.

This clone showed up just a few times. The chain is built from TRBV30 and TRBJ2-7; 7 bases map to TRBD1. This CDR3 is 13 amino acids long. Germline V CDR1 and CDR2: GTSNPN, SVGIG (reference sequence). The junction had 6 bases not matched to a gene; V was cut back by 1 base and J by 6 bases. CDR3 protein: CAWSEQGIGEQYF. The CDR3 region has the DNA TGTGCCTGGAGTGAACAGGGGATCGGCGAGCAGTACTTC.

V is TRBV5-1 and J is TRBJ1-1, with TRBD1 matching over 7 bases. This CDR3 region has 16 residues. After removal of 0 bases from V and 2 bases from J, the junction contained 7 bases not matched to a gene. CDR1 is SGHRS and CDR2 is YFSETQ in the germline V gene. Here the CDR3 DNA reads TGCGCCAGCAGCTTGGGAGGACAGGCTACAAACACTGAAGCTTTCTTT. It is translated as CASSLGGQATNTEAFF.

The genes are TRBV29-1 and TRBJ2-7; TRBD2 matches at 9 bases. Germline CDR1 SQVTM, CDR2 ANQGSEA. Trimming took 0 bases from V and 6 from J; bases not matched to a gene: 9. CDR3 length equals 15 residues. The CDR3 coding sequence is TGCAGCGTTGAAGATCCCGGGCGGGGGGGAGGCGAGCAGTACTTC. This codes for CSVEDPGRGGGEQYF.

This clone was seen once. This rearrangement joins TRBV6-5 to TRBJ2-1; unclear D gene. Germline V gene sequence: CDR1 MNHEY, CDR2 SVGAGI. The V end was cut by 3 bases, the J end by 6 bases, with 9 bases between. This CDR3 has 13 amino acids. In nucleotides, the CDR3 is TGTGCCAGCAGTTATCGACGGTCCAATGAGCAGTTCTTC. This gives the protein CASSYRRSNEQFF.

V usage is TRBV28 and J usage is TRBJ2-2; D remains unclear. CDR1 and CDR2 (germline): MDHEN, SYDVKM. This CDR3 comprises 14 residues. Trimming took off 2 bases at V and 1 base at J, with 5 bases between the two ends. CDR3 DNA: TGTGCCAGCAGTTTAGCAGGGAACACCGGGGAGCTGTTTTTT. Residues: CASSLAGNTGELFF. Looking up the rest from reference TRBV28 and TRBJ2-2 gives the full variable domain: DVKVTQSSRYLVKRTGEKVFLECVQDMDHENMFWYRQDPGLGLRLIYFSYDVKMKEKGDIPEGYSVSREKKERFSLILESASTNQTSMYLCASSLAGNTGELFFGEGSRLTVL.

The V call is TRBV29-1, the J call TRBJ2-5, with D possibly matching TRBD2 (7 bases). Between the trimmed V and J ends, which lost 2 bases and 5 bases, there was a span of 9 bases. Germline-derived CDR1 and CDR2 are SQVTM and ANQGSEA. The CDR3 spans 12 residues. CDR3 region: CSVERGGETQYF. CDR3 coding DNA: TGCAGCGTTGAAAGGGGGGGCGAGACCCAGTACTTC.

The V call is TRBV19, the J call TRBJ2-3; D possibly corresponds to TRBD1 (6 bases). The CDR3 totals 17 residues. CDR1 and CDR2 from the germline V gene are LNHDA and SQIVND (reference sequence). V was shortened by 4 bases and J by 2 bases, with 19 bases between the two germline ends. The CDR3 sequence is CASSKPDSVTSTDTQYF. The CDR3 bases are TGTGCCAGTAGTAAGCCGGACAGCGTTACATCCACAGATACGCAGTATTTT.

The V and J genes are TRBV5-6 and TRBJ2-3; a possible D gene is TRBD1 (6 bases). The CDR3 covers 15 residues. V was pared by 2 bases and J by 0 bases, with 10 bases between. Germline V gene sequence: CDR1 SGHDT, CDR2 YYEEEE. For the CDR3, the DNA is TGTGCCAGCAGCTTTGACAGGATTAGCACAGATACGCAGTATTTT. Its protein is CASSFDRISTDTQYF.

About this clone: Because the CDR3 is missing its conserved closing phenylalanine or tryptophan, this is likely a read error. No DNA is shown, since the ends of the CDR3 on it are uncertain; the CDR3 is the one TCRdb lists. The chain carries TRBV27 and TRBJ1-2; no DNA check was done on the table's D call, TRBD1. In germline, CDR1 is MNHEY, CDR2 SMNVEV (reference sequence). The CDR3 is 9 amino acids long, termini counted. The CDR3 protein is CASSPRWGH.

This chain links TRBV30 with TRBJ1-2; the D gene is possibly TRBD1 (6 bases). CDR1 and CDR2 from the germline V gene are GTSNPN and SVGIG (reference sequence). Trimming removed 0 bases at V and 4 bases at J, with 15 bases between. CDR3 size: 15 residues. The CDR3 is CAWSVGAGHIYGYTF. DNA of the CDR3: TGTGCCTGGAGTGTTGGGGCGGGACACATCTATGGCTACACCTTC.

This chain connects TRBV6-6 to TRBJ2-7, with a tentative D call TRBD1 (5 bases). The CDR3 loop spans 14 amino acids. CDR1 and CDR2 (germline): MNHNY, SVGAGI (reference sequence). V gave up 2 bases and J gave up 0 bases, with 8 bases separating them. The CDR3 DNA is TGTGCCAGCAGTTACGGGGCAAACTCCTACGAGCAGTACTTC. It is translated as CASSYGANSYEQYF.

This clone was seen a handful of times. The chain employs TRBV4-3 and TRBJ1-6; maybe TRBD1 (5 bases). CDR1 is LGHNA, CDR2 YSLEER, per germline. Trimming left V 4 bases short and J 10 bases short, with 20 bases between. The CDR3 runs to 16 residues. The CDR3 is CASSRERTGRGSPLHF. The CDR3 DNA is TGCGCCAGCAGCCGAGAGAGAACAGGCCGGGGCTCACCCCTCCACTTT.

This clone appeared a single time. The rearrangement uses TRBV4-3 and TRBJ2-3, with 10 bases aligning to TRBD2. V was clipped by 0 bases and J by 1 base; unmatched bases: 1. The CDR3 is 16 amino acids. Germline assignment: CDR1 LGHNA and CDR2 YSLEER. CDR3 in DNA: TGCGCCAGCAGCCAAGATCTAGCGGGGGGCACAGATACGCAGTATTTT. Translation: CASSQDLAGGTDTQYF.

As to this clone: Sequence at one end of the junction differs from germline and may be a read error. The rearrangement uses TRBV29-1 and TRBJ1-1; no firm D call. Germline CDR1 and CDR2: SQVTM and ANQGSEA. This CDR3 has 14 amino acids. The CDR3 DNA reads as TGCAGCGTAGAAGGACGGGTGATGAACACTGAAGCTTTCTTT. Amino acid sequence: CSVEGRVMNTEAFF.

The chain links TRBV30 to TRBJ2-1, with 11 bases that match TRBD2. CDR1 is GTSNPN and CDR2 is SVGIG in the germline V gene (reference sequence). This CDR3 is 12 amino acids long. The CDR3 spells CSLAGAFDEQFF. CDR3 sequence (DNA): TGTTCACTAGCGGGGGCGTTCGATGAGCAGTTCTTC.

In its sample, this clone was seen a few times. The CDR3 DNA is TGTGCCAGCAGCCACCGGGACAGGGTGGGTAATTCACCCCTCCACTTT. As protein: CASSHRDRVGNSPLHF. The chain employs TRBV13 and TRBJ1-6; TRBD1 matches 9 bases. This CDR3 has 16 residues. V lost 5 bases, J lost 6 bases, and 8 bases stayed unmatched. The V gene's germline CDR1 is PRHDT and CDR2 FYEKMQ (reference sequence). Full variable domain (outside the CDR3, taken from reference TRBV13 and TRBJ1-6): AAGVIQSPRHLIKEKRETATLKCYPIPRHDTVYWYQQGPGQDPQFLISFYEKMQSDKGSIPDRFSAQQFSDYHSELNMSSLELGDSALYFCASSHRDRVGNSPLHFGNGTRLTVT.

This chain links TRBV11-3 with TRBJ2-7; D remains ambiguous. This CDR3 has 13 residues. Trimming cost V 5 bases and J 0 bases, with 8 bases left between them. In germline, CDR1 is SGHNT, CDR2 YENEEA. This CDR3 reads CASSALSSYEQYF. The CDR3 DNA follows: TGTGCCAGCAGCGCATTAAGCTCCTACGAGCAGTACTTC. Full variable domain (missing parts from reference TRBV11-3 and TRBJ2-7): EAGVVQSPRYKIIEKKQPVAFWCNPISGHNTLYWYLQNLGQGPELLIRYENEEAVDDSQLPKDRFSAERLKGVDSTLKIQPAELGDSAVYLCASSALSSYEQYFGPGTRLTVT.

The rearrangement joins TRBV27 to TRBJ2-7; a possible D gene is TRBD2 (5 bases). Trimming cost V 6 bases and J 3 bases, with 15 bases left between them. This CDR3 spans 14 amino acids. Germline assignment: CDR1 MNHEY and CDR2 SMNVEV (reference sequence). The CDR3 DNA reads TGTGCCAGCAGCCCCCAGACGGGGAGCTACGAGCAGTACTTC. Translated, it gives CASSPQTGSYEQYF.

V usage is TRBV2 and J usage is TRBJ2-3; no reliable D call. The V and J ends lost 4 bases and 2 bases respectively, with 13 bases between them. The germline gives CDR1 SNHLY, CDR2 FYNNEI. This CDR3 is 15 amino acids long. The CDR3 region is CASSVSQPSTDTQYF. DNA of the CDR3: TGTGCCAGCAGTGTTTCCCAGCCTTCCACAGATACGCAGTATTTT.

In this sample, this clone turned up once. The chain couples TRBV5-1 to TRBJ2-7; weak D call: TRBD2 (6 bases). V gave up 4 bases and J gave up 3 bases, with 17 bases separating them. The CDR3 length is 15 residues. The germline V gene has CDR1 SGHRS and CDR2 YFSETQ. The CDR3 here is CASSLEPGLIYEQYF. CDR3 nucleotides: TGCGCCAGCAGCCTAGAACCGGGACTCATCTACGAGCAGTACTTC.

This clone was seen more than once but under ten times. The rearrangement links TRBV29-1 to TRBJ2-1; D possibly corresponds to TRBD2 (6 bases). The CDR3 is 12 amino acids. Germline-derived CDR1 and CDR2 are SQVTM and ANQGSEA. V was pared by 4 bases and J by 16 bases, with 20 bases between. The CDR3 region has the DNA TGCAGCGTTGGAGGCCCGGGAGATGGCAAATTCTTC. The encoded protein is CSVGGPGDGKFF.

V gene TRBV2 combines with J gene TRBJ2-7, with 7 bases that match TRBD1. Trimming took 2 bases from V and 7 from J; bases not matched to a gene: 8. The CDR3 runs 14 residues. In germline, CDR1 is SNHLY, CDR2 FYNNEI. The CDR3 spells CASSEQGGGVEQYF. The CDR3, as DNA: TGTGCCAGCAGTGAACAAGGGGGCGGAGTAGAGCAGTACTTC.

This sequence joins TRBV29-1 and TRBJ1-2, with D tentatively TRBD1 (6 bases). Germline V CDR1 and CDR2: SQVTM, ANQGSEA. V was cut by 8 bases and J by 6 bases, with 16 bases left in between. The CDR3 spans 12 residues. Here the CDR3 DNA reads TGCAGCACACAACATCAGGGGCATGGCTACACCTTC. Translated, it gives CSTQHQGHGYTF.

The CDR3 spells CSVETGLTSNTEAFF. The CDR3 DNA sequence: TGCAGCGTTGAGACAGGTCTTACTTCGAACACTGAAGCTTTCTTT. This rearrangement joins TRBV29-1 to TRBJ1-1, with a weak D call TRBD1 (6 bases). This CDR3 is 15 amino acids long. V was cut by 3 bases and J by 1 base, with 15 bases left in between. From germline, CDR1 is SQVTM and CDR2 ANQGSEA.

The J gene is TRBJ1-5, the V gene TRBV27; D call uncertain. V dropped 2 bases and J dropped 2 bases, with 4 bases sitting between them. Germline V gene data show CDR1 as MNHEY and CDR2 as SMNVEV (reference sequence). The CDR3 runs to 13 residues. The CDR3: CASSLTRNQPQHF. The CDR3 DNA is TGTGCCAGCAGTTTAACGCGCAATCAGCCCCAGCATTTT.

Only one count was recorded for this clone. The chain is built from TRBV20-1 and TRBJ2-5; D call uncertain. CDR1 DFQATT and CDR2 SNEGSKA come from the germline V gene (reference sequence). The CDR3 contains 11 residues. The CDR3 DNA reads TGCAGCTCCCAACTCCAAGAGACCCAGTACTTC. Protein sequence: CSSQLQETQYF.

This clone was seen a single time. This sequence joins TRBV29-1 and TRBJ2-1; 10 bases are shared with TRBD2. The V gene's germline CDR1 is SQVTM and CDR2 ANQGSEA. This CDR3 spans 15 amino acids. V shed 7 bases, J shed 2 bases, and the junction held 8 bases outside the gene matches. The CDR3 bases are TGCAGCGCAAGACTAAGCGGGGGGGCCTACAATGAGCAGTTCTTC. This gives the protein CSARLSGGAYNEQFF.

The chain combines TRBV9 with TRBJ2-2, with 7 bases lining up with TRBD2. CDR1 and CDR2 from the germline V gene are SGDLS and YYNGEE. This CDR3 region has 16 residues. Trimming at V came to 0 bases and at J to 1 base, leaving 3 bases not matched to a gene. The DNA of the CDR3 is TGTGCCAGCAGCGTAGCAACTAGCGAGAACACCGGGGAGCTGTTTTTT. Its protein product is CASSVATSENTGELFF.